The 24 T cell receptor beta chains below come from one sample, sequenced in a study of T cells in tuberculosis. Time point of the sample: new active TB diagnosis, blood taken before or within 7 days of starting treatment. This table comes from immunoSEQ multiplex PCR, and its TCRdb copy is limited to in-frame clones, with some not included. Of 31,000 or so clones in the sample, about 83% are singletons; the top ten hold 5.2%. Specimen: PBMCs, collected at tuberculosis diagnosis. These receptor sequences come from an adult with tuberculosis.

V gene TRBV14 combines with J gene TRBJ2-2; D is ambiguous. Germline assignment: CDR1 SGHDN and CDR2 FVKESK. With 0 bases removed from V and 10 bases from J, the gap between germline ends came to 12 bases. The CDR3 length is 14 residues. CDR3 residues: CASSQDSVYTELFF. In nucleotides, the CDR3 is TGTGCCAGCAGCCAAGACTCGGTGTATACGGAGCTGTTTTTT.

The CDR3 coding sequence is TGTGCCAGTGGGAGGAGCGGGGGTGGAGAGACCCAGTACTTC. This translates into CASGRSGGGETQYF. This rearrangement joins TRBV6-5 to TRBJ2-5; 8 bases align to TRBD2. The germline V gene encodes CDR1 MNHEY and CDR2 SVGAGI. J was trimmed by 4 bases and V by 9 bases; bases with no gene match: 10. The CDR3 is 14 residues long.

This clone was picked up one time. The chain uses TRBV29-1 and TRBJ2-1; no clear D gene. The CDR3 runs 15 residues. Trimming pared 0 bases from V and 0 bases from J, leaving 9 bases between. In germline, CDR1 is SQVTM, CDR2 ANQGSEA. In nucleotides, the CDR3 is TGCAGCGTTGAAGATCAGGAAACCTCCTACAATGAGCAGTTCTTC. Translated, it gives CSVEDQETSYNEQFF.

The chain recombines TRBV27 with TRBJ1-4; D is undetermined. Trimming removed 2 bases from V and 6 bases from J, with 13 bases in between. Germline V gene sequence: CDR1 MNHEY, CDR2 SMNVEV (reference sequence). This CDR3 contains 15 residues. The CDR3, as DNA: TGTGCCAGCAGTTTAGGTGGGCTTAGACATGAAAAACTGTTTTTT. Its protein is CASSLGGLRHEKLFF.

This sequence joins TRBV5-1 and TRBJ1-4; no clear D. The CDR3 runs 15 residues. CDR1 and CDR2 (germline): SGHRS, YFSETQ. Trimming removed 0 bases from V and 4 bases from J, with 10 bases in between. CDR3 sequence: CASSLVAAINEKLFF. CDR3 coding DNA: TGCGCCAGCAGCTTGGTGGCGGCCATTAATGAAAAACTGTTTTTT.

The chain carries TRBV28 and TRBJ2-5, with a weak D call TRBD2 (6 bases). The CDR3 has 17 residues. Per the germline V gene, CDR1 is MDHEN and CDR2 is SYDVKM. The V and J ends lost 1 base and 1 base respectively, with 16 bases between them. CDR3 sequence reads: CASSLLGGYPRQETQYF. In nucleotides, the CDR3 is TGTGCCAGCAGTTTATTAGGAGGGTATCCCCGCCAAGAGACCCAGTACTTC.

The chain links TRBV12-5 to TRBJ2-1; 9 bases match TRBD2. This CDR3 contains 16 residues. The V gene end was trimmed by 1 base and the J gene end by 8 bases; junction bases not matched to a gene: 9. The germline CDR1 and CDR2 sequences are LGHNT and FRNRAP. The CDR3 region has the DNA TGTGCTAGTGGTTTGGGGCTTAGCGGGGGAGGGTATGAGCAGTTCTTC. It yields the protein CASGLGLSGGGYEQFF.

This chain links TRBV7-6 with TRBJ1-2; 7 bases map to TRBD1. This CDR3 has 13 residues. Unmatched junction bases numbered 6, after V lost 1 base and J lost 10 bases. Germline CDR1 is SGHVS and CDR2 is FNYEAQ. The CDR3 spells CASSLVEGGDYTF. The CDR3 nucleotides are TGTGCCAGCAGCTTAGTGGAAGGGGGCGACTACACCTTC.

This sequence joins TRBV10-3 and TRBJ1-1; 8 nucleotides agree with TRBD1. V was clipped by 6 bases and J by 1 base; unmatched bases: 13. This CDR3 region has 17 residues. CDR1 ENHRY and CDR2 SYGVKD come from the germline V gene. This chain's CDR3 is CAIRAHQGALANTEAFF. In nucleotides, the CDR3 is TGTGCCATCAGGGCACACCAGGGGGCCTTAGCGAACACTGAAGCTTTCTTT.

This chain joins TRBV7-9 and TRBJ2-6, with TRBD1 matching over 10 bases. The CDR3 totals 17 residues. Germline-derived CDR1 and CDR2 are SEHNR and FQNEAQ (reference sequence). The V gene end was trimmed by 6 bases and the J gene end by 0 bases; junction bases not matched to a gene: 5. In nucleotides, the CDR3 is TGTGCCAGCAGTTTTGGACAGGGGGACTCTGGGGCCAACGTCCTGACTTTC. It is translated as CASSFGQGDSGANVLTF.

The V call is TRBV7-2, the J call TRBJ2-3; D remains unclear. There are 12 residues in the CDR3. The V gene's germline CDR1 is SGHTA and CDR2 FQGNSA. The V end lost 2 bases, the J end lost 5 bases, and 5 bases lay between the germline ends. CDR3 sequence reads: CASSLTGDTQYF. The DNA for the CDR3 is TGTGCCAGCAGCTTAACGGGAGATACGCAGTATTTT.

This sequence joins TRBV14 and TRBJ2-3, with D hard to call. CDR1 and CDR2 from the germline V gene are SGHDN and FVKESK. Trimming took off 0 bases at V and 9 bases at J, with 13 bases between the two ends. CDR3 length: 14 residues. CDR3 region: CASSQDSSSSTQYF. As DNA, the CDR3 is TGTGCCAGCAGCCAAGACTCCTCGTCCTCGACGCAGTATTTT.

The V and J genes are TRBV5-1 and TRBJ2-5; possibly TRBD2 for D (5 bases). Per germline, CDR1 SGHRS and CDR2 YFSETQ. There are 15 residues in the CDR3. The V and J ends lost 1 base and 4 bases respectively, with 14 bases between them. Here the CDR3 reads CASSLTGNGRETQYF. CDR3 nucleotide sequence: TGCGCCAGCAGCTTGACGGGGAACGGAAGAGAGACCCAGTACTTC.

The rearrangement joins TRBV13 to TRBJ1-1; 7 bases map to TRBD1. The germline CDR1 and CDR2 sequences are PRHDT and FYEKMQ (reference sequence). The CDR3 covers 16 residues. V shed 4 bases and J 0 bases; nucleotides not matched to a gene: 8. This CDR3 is CASSYQTGTVNTEAFF. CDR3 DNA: TGTGCCAGCAGCTACCAAACCGGGACAGTGAACACTGAAGCTTTCTTT.

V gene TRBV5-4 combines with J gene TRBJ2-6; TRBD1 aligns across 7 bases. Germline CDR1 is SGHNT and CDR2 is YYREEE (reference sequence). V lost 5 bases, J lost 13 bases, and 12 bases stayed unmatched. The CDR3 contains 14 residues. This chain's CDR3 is CASSFQGDRGVLTF. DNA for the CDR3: TGTGCCAGCAGTTTCCAGGGGGACAGAGGGGTCCTGACTTTC.

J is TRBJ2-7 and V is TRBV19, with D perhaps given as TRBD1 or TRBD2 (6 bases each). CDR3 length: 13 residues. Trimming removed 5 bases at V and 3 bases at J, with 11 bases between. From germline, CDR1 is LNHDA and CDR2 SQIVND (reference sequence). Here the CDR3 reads CASSLATGYEQYF. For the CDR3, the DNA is TGTGCCAGTAGTCTAGCGACAGGCTACGAGCAGTACTTC.

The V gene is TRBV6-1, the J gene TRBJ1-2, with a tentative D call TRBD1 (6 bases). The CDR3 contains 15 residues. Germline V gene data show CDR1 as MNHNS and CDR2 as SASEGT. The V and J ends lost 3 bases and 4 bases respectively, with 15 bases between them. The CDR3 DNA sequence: TGTGCCAGCAGTGAGGGATTTCAGGGGAGCTATGGCTACACCTTC. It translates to CASSEGFQGSYGYTF.

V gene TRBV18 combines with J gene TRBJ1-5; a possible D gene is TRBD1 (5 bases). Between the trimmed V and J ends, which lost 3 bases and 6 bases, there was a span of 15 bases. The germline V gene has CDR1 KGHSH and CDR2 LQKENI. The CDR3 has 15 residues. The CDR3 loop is CASSPAGQGGQPQHF. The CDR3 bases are TGTGCCAGCTCACCGGCAGGGCAGGGAGGTCAGCCCCAGCATTTT.

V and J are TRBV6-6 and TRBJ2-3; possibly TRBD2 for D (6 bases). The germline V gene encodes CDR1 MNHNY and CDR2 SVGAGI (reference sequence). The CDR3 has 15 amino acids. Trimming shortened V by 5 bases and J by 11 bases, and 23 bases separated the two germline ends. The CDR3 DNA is TGTGCCAGCAGTGTACTGCCGGGGGACGTGAATATGCAGTATTTT. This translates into CASSVLPGDVNMQYF.

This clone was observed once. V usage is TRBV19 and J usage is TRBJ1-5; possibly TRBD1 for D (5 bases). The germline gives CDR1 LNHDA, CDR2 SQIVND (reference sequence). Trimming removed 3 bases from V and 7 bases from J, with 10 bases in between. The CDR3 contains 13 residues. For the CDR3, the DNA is TGTGCCAGTAGTATGCGGGGGGAACAGCCCCAGCATTTT. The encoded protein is CASSMRGEQPQHF.

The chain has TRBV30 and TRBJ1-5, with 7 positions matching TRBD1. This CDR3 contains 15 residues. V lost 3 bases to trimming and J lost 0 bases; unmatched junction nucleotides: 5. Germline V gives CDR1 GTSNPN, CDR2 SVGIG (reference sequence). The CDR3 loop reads CAWSLGQISNQPQHF. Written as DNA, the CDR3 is TGTGCCTGGAGCCTGGGACAGATTAGCAATCAGCCCCAGCATTTT.

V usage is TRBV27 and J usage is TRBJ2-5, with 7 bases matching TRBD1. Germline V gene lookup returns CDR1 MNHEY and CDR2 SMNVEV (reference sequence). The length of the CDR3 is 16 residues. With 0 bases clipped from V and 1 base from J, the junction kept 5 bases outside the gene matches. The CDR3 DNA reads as TGTGCCAGCAGTTTATCGAAGGGACAGCTCCAAGAGACCCAGTACTTC. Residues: CASSLSKGQLQETQYF.

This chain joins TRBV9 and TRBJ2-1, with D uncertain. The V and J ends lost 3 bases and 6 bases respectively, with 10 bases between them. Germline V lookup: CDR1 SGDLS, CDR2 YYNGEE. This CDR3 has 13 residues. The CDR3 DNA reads TGTGCCAGCAGCGGAACTCCTTTCAATGAGCAGTTCTTC. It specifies CASSGTPFNEQFF.

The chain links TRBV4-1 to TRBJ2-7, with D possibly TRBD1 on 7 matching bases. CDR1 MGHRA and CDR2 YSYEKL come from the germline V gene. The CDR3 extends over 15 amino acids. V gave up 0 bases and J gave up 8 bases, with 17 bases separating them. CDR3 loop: CASSQEGGGAIQQYF. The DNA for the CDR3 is TGCGCCAGCAGCCAAGAAGGAGGGGGCGCGATCCAGCAGTACTTC.